This T cell receptor beta chain stems from a study of a mutant IDH1 vaccine in newly diagnosed glioma (TCRdb year 2021). About the study as a whole: Patients received eight vaccinations in weeks 1, 3, 5, 7, 11, 15, 19 and 23, corresponding to visits V03 through V10. Of the 30 or so patients who were treated, around 62% were male and roughly 38% were female, and the mean age was around 40 years. For exploratory analyses, longitudinal TCRB deep sequencing was carried out in approximately 25 treated patients wherever samples were available. Vaccination was initiated 4-6 weeks after radiotherapy alone, or concurrently with temozolomide cycles in the chemotherapy-containing groups. Prior to enrollment, standard therapy consisting of radiotherapy alone, temozolomide alone, or radiochemotherapy with temozolomide had been administered to patients, with the combination being received by most patients. Peripheral blood was drawn at six visits: V03 (baseline), V05, V07, V10, V12 and V13.

Per the publication, the time point label means: week 5, during vaccination. Each vaccine dose was 300 ug of a 20-mer mutant IDH1 peptide in Montanide, given subcutaneously with topical imiquimod. Newly diagnosed WHO grade 3 or 4 IDH1-mutant astrocytomas showing loss of nuclear ATRX were present in the donors. The samples were drawn from NOA16, a multicentre, single-arm, open-label phase I trial in Germany that tested a mutant IDH1 peptide vaccine in humans for the first time. The DNeasy Blood and Tissue Kit was used to extract genomic DNA from EDTA blood for TCRB sequencing. The V end gives up 6 bases and the J end 5 bases, leaving 4 bases in the junction not matched to a gene. According to the germline V gene, CDR1 reads MNHNS and CDR2 reads SASEGT. The CDR3 runs 13 residues from the cysteine to the phenylalanine. Only CDR3 DNA remains: 39 bases, in frame from the first base. Libraries were made using the immunoSEQ multiplex PCR assay. Rearranged TCR beta chain sequences were amplified using the hsTCRB Kit according to the manufacturer's protocol. Sequencing of TCRB libraries was carried out on an Illumina MiSeq. The original methods were these. The kit vendor's proprietary platform handled demultiplexing, trimming and gene mapping. Imported from immuneACCESS, the table was reduced by TCRdb to in-frame sequences with V and J called. These copies leave out some clones; in studies compared against another copy, an unresolved V gene accounts for under half, and the cause of the remainder is not known. V and J calls and clone size come straight from that table; D and trimming were deduced from the DNA. This sample is represented by about 38,000 clones; 78% of them were singletons. Of the sample, less than 6.5% is held by the ten largest clones.

Points on this clone: The antigen it binds to is not known. There are no base qualities to consult, and no much larger clone falls within one base.

On the study overall, not on this receptor specifically: Availability determined which PBMC samples were chosen for TCRB deep sequencing. Pseudoprogression seemed to be unrelated to changes in the top peripheral T cell clonotypes found by TCRB sequencing. The authors stated that sample limitations prevented analyses of patient blood samples from being reproduced. Immune responses induced by the vaccine were seen in over 90% of patients across multiple MHC alleles.

The chain is encoded by TRBV6-1 joined to TRBJ2-1; TRBD1 lines up with 7 middle nucleotides. The receptor's source is a man between 35 and 55 years old with glioma. The source material was PBMCs, sampled from a glioma patient whose treatment included an IDH1 peptide vaccine. The nucleotide sequence is TGTGCCAGCAGCCCCACAGGGGACAATGAGCAGTTCTTC. Protein translation: CASSPTGDNEQFF.